This T cell receptor (beta chain) appears in the sequencing data of a study of blood T cell repertoires in COVID-19. CDR1 and CDR2 (germline): SGHKS, YYEKEE (reference sequence). Trimming took off 4 bases at V and 1 base at J, with 9 bases between the two ends. The length of the CDR3 is 14 residues. TCRdb's table, derived via immunoSEQ multiplex PCR, lists solely in-frame clones and lacks some. Of 53,000 or so clones in the sample, around 83% were seen once. This clonotype was obtained from a man aged 70-80 years with active COVID-19. The sequenced sample consisted of peripheral blood. The chain has TRBV5-5 and TRBJ1-5, with D possibly matching TRBD1 (6 bases). The CDR3 spells CASSRTVSNQPQHF. The CDR3 nucleotides are TGTGCCAGCAGCCGGACAGTAAGCAATCAGCCCCAGCATTTT.